This entry concerns a single T cell receptor (beta chain). Its matching antigen is unknown. The data stem from a study of shared clonotypes between healthy human individuals. In the authors' workflow: Filtering differed since immunoSEQ provided only junctions, with no quality scores. Libraries were prepared by immunoSEQ multiplex PCR; TCRdb keeps only in-frame clonotypes and omits some of them. The V and J calls and clone size come from that table; D and trimming were worked out from the DNA. The table records 2,500,000 or so clones, about 90% of them present only once. Whole-study findings and limits: The study sampled only blood, and tissue repertoires likely differ. Clonotypes not shared had lower generation probabilities than those common to all four donors.

This CDR3 has 16 amino acids. Germline V gene data show CDR1 as SGHRS and CDR2 as YFSETQ. V gave up 4 bases and J gave up 4 bases, with 18 bases separating them. The TCR comes from a young man in good health. Some clones in this sample may be carry-over from other donors' samples. Sequenced sample: naive CD4+ T cells from PBMCs. The subset was: CD45RA+ positively selected. The rearrangement joins TRBV5-1 to TRBJ1-3; unclear D gene. CDR3 region: CASSLLGGPEGNTIYF. The CDR3 region has the DNA TGCGCCAGCAGCCTGCTTGGTGGGCCGGAGGGAAACACCATATATTTT.